The TCR beta chain under discussion was sequenced for a study of shared clonotypes between healthy human individuals. From germline, CDR1 is SNHLY and CDR2 FYNNEI. The ends lost 4 bases at V and 8 bases at J; junction bases unmatched: 8. This CDR3 spans 15 amino acids. A few counts support this clone. Study donors comprised healthy, HIV-negative adults devoid of recent acute infection or vaccination. All donors were Caucasian adults living in Nashville, Tennessee. Authors' methods: As immunoSEQ supplied junction-only sequences (without quality scores), filtering differed. The table came from immunoSEQ multiplex PCR; TCRdb's copy has only in-frame clones and leaves some out. That table supplies the V and J calls and clone size; D and trimming were determined from the DNA. The sample records fewer than 600,000 clones, roughly 80% being singletons.

The gene calls are TRBV2 and TRBJ2-1; 10 bases are shared with TRBD2. The clonotype comes from a woman in her forties in good health. Some clones in this sample may be carry-over from other donors' samples. The sequenced sample consisted of PBMCs. This CDR3 reads CASSVEASGSDEQFF. The CDR3 DNA is TGTGCCAGCAGTGTTGAGGCTAGCGGGAGTGATGAGCAGTTCTTC.